This T cell receptor beta chain came from a study of T-cell memory formation after mild COVID-19. In TCRdb, the 5' RACE reads were re-called with MiXCR into one record per CDR3 protein. The sample shows roughly 35,000 distinct CDR3 sequences, about 21% of them seen only once. J gave up 2 bases and V 4 bases, and 6 bases lay outside the gene matches. The germline gives CDR1 KGHDR, CDR2 SFDVKD. The CDR3 runs 16 residues. The table lists this clonotype with many counts. Its cognate antigen is unknown. Study-wide results and caveats: CD4/CD8 balance held among clones contracting day 15 to 85, and later expanders leaned CD4+. CD8+ contracting clones occupied EMRA, while CD4+ ones occupied mainly CM and EM.

The sample consisted of PBMCs or a T cell subset sorted from them (not recorded which). This receptor was obtained from an adult who had mild COVID-19 (a few samples of this study predate the infection). Cell type and time point are not known. The rearrangement links TRBV24-1 to TRBJ1-5; 8 nucleotides align to TRBD1. The CDR3 coding sequence is TGTGCCACCAGTGACCGATCGACAGGGGGCAATCAGCCCCAGCATTTT. The encoded protein is CATSDRSTGGNQPQHF.